This T cell receptor (beta chain) was identified in a study of beta chain features in type 1 diabetes. Study details: When patients were set against healthy donors, age, gender and cell yields were similar. The study, taken as a whole, reports: Type 1 diabetes patients had TCRB CDR3s that were shorter (moderately but significantly so) in all four CD4+ subsets. The analysis here could not establish whether HLA type shapes TCRB rearrangement.

Each sorted fraction was over 95% pure. As concerns this clone: Antigen specificity is unknown. This specimen includes other DNA sequences encoding the same CDR3.

What was sequenced were expressed TCRB transcripts, since all of the isolated RNA had been reverse transcribed. TCRdb's copy holds only in-frame clones and misses some; the assay was immunoSEQ multiplex PCR. This sample has around 240,000 clones, with about 71% found just once. Deletions cut 0 bases from V and 5 bases from J, with 4 bases between. Germline V gene lookup returns CDR1 LNHNV and CDR2 YYDKDF (reference sequence). This CDR3 contains 12 residues. Sequenced material: naive CD4+ T cells from blood. The receptor was isolated from a man aged 25-45 years in good health. This sequence joins TRBV15 and TRBJ2-5; unclear D gene. The CDR3, as DNA: TGTGCCACCAGCAGAGATCTGGAGACCCAGTACTTC. Residues: CATSRDLETQYF. The full variable domain, in which reference TRBV15 and TRBJ2-5 provide the parts outside the CDR3, is DAMVIQNPRYQVTQFGKPVTLSCSQTLNHNVMYWYQQKSSQAPKLLFHYYDKDFNNEADTPDNFQSRRPNTSFCFLDIRSPGLGDTAMYLCATSRDLETQYFGPGTRLLVL.